This TCR beta chain was obtained from a study of T-cell reconstitution after alpha-beta-depleted transplantation in children. Preparation of the TCRbeta library was carried out with unique molecular identifiers. TCRdb re-analysed the PCR reads in MiXCR, keeping a single row per CDR3 protein. The table records about 870,000 distinct CDR3 sequences, approximately 15% of them present only once. With respect to this clonotype: Its antigen is not identified.

Findings and limits, study-wide: Surviving recipient T cells and intrathymic progenitors accounted for some patients' high TCRbeta diversity at day 60.

J gave up 3 bases and V 11 bases, and 12 bases lay outside the gene matches. CDR1 and CDR2 from the germline V gene are ENHRY and SYGVKD. The CDR3 is 15 amino acids. The sample consisted of PBMCs, mostly from graft donor cells, taken 360 days after TCRalphabeta/CD19-depleted stem cell transplant. The TCR comes from a male patient younger than 18 who had a stem cell transplant for acute lymphoblastic leukemia, so the T cells may come from the graft donor. This chain uses TRBV10-3 with TRBJ2-2; 7 positions agree with TRBD2. The CDR3: CALSLGGSDTGELFF. In DNA form, the CDR3 reads TGTGCCTTATCCCTCGGCGGGAGTGACACCGGGGAGCTGTTTTTT.